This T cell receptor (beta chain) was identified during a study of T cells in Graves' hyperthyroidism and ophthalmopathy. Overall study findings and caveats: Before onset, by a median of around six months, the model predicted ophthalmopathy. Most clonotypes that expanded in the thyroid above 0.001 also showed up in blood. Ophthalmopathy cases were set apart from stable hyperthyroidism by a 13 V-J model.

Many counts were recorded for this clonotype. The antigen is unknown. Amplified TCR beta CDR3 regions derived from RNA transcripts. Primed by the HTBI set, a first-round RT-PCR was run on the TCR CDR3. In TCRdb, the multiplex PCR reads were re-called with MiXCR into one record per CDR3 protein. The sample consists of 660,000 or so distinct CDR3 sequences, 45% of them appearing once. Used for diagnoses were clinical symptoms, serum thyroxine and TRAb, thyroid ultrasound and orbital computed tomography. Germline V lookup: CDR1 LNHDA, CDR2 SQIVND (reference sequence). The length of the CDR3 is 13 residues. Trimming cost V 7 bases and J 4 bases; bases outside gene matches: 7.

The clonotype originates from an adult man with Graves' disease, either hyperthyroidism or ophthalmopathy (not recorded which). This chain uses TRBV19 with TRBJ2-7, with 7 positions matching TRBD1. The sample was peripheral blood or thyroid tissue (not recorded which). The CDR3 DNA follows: TGTGCCAGTACCGCCCCGGGACAGTACGAGCAGTACTTC. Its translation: CASTAPGQYEQYF.